This TCR beta chain is drawn from a study of control samples from healthy donors and cancer patients. Method: immunoSEQ multiplex PCR; TCRdb's copy keeps in-frame clones and lacks some. The sample lists 150,000 to 200,000 clones, 91% occurring once. The receptor was derived from a woman in her twenties or thirties in good health. Source material: blood.

CDR3 bases: TGTGCCAGCAGCTTACGGGAGGGAGCTGAAGCTTTCTTT. This encodes CASSLREGAEAFF. This chain joins TRBV7-3 and TRBJ1-1, with D hard to call. CDR1 SGHTA and CDR2 FQGTGA come from the germline V gene. V was clipped by 2 bases and J by 6 bases, with 10 bases between them. This CDR3 region has 13 residues.